This T cell receptor (beta chain) was identified during a study of T cell responses to AZD1222 COVID-19 vaccine. Study-wide results and caveats: Donors in the cohort were predominantly white British and more often female, and clonal diversity was possibly underestimated.

As to this clone: The antigen remains unidentified.

Profiling relied on immunoSEQ multiplex PCR, and the TCRdb table lists in-frame clones only, not all of them. The table has about 120,000 clones, roughly 88% seen once. Trimming cost V 2 bases and J 1 base; bases outside gene matches: 7. Looked up from germline, CDR1 is MDHEN and CDR2 is SYDVKM. This CDR3 is built from 19 residues. The receptor was derived from an adult in good health. This sequence joins TRBV28 and TRBJ2-4; 14 bases map to TRBD2. Sequenced here: peripheral blood, sampled on day 0 of MenACWY control vaccination. The chain's CDR3 is CASSLLGTSGRTAKNIQYF. CDR3 nucleotides: TGTGCCAGCAGTTTACTTGGGACTAGCGGGAGAACCGCCAAAAACATTCAGTACTTC. Full variable domain (rest looked up from reference TRBV28 and TRBJ2-4): DVKVTQSSRYLVKRTGEKVFLECVQDMDHENMFWYRQDPGLGLRLIYFSYDVKMKEKGDIPEGYSVSREKKERFSLILESASTNQTSMYLCASSLLGTSGRTAKNIQYFGAGTRLSVL.